This TCR beta chain was obtained from a study of blood T cell repertoires in COVID-19. Study in general: From T cells, B-cell-depleted T cells, or PBMCs came the material, which was cDNA or gDNA.

The germline V gene encodes CDR1 SGHRS and CDR2 YFSETQ. Trimming at V came to 6 bases and at J to 6 bases, leaving 6 bases not matched to a gene. The CDR3 has 15 residues. This clone was recorded many times. Original methodology: Reference gene primer amplification gave nucleated cell count estimates. The assay was immunoSEQ multiplex PCR, and TCRdb's table has in-frame clones only and misses some. For V, J and clone size, that table is used; D and trimming come from the DNA. The sample contains 91,000 or so clones, almost 85% of which appear only once. Sequencing was performed on peripheral blood. The origin of this receptor is a man aged 50 or older with active or convalescent COVID-19. The chain employs TRBV5-1 and TRBJ2-2; 12 bases fit TRBD2. The DNA for the CDR3 is TGCGCCAGCAACCCCGGGACTAGCGGGTCCGGGGAGCTGTTTTTT. Its protein product is CASNPGTSGSGELFF.